This T cell receptor beta chain was recovered during a study of blood T cell repertoires in COVID-19. As for the study in general: Sample material is recorded as cDNA or gDNA derived from T cells, B-cell-depleted T cells, or PBMCs.

In the authors' workflow: The authors estimated nucleated cell counts from reference gene primer amplification. Repertoires were generated with immunoSEQ multiplex PCR, while TCRdb's copy carries only in-frame clones and drops some. The DNA was the basis for D and trimming; V, J and clone size are from that table. The sample shows about 150,000 clones, around 89% of them seen only once. The germline CDR1 and CDR2 sequences are SGHTA and FQGTGA. The CDR3 is 16 residues long. The junction had 4 bases not matched to a gene; V was cut back by 2 bases and J by 7 bases. The source material was peripheral blood. The sequence was obtained from a man aged 55-75 years with active or convalescent COVID-19. V is TRBV7-3 and J is TRBJ2-1; 14 bases fit TRBD2. CDR3 bases: TGTGCCAGCAGCTTAGGACTAGCGGGAGGTATGAATGAGCAGTTCTTC. Protein: CASSLGLAGGMNEQFF.